This TCR beta chain was retrieved from a study of blood T cell repertoires in COVID-19. Study context: Italy, Spain and the United States were the sources of the convalescent and acute COVID-19 samples. From T cells, B-cell-depleted T cells, or PBMCs came the material, which was cDNA or gDNA.

Original handling: For nucleated cells, counts were estimated from reference gene primer amplification. TCRdb's copy holds only in-frame clones and misses some; the assay was immunoSEQ multiplex PCR. V and J calls and clone size come straight from that table; D and trimming were deduced from the DNA. Of over 200,000 clones listed, roughly four fifths are singletons. Trimming cost V 2 bases and J 6 bases, with 14 bases left between them. CDR1 is LGHDT, CDR2 YNNKEL, per germline (reference sequence). The CDR3 loop spans 14 amino acids. This TCR came from a woman aged 40 to 55 with active or convalescent COVID-19. The sample taken for sequencing was peripheral blood. The chain carries TRBV3-1 (or the pseudogene TRBV3-2) and TRBJ2-7; a possible D gene is TRBD2 (5 bases). The CDR3 sequence: CASSQSGKGVEQYF. CDR3 nucleotides: TGTGCCAGCAGCCAAAGCGGTAAAGGAGTCGAGCAGTACTTC.